This record concerns one T cell receptor (beta chain) sequence. Antigen specificity is unknown. V lost 0 bases and J lost 1, with 10 bases in between. The germline V gene encodes CDR1 MNHEY and CDR2 SVGAGI. The CDR3 covers 15 residues. Sequencing was performed with immunoSEQ multiplex PCR; in TCRdb, only in-frame clones are kept and a portion is missing. The sample consists of around 1,200 clones, less than 75% of them appearing once. These data belong to a study of T cell therapy after organ transplantation. Study information: T cells were expanded about two weeks with 30 CMV class I/II epitopes. Study outcomes and limitations: Effects of concurrent antirejection and antiviral medications were not evaluable. In nonresponders, reduced coverage from low CD8+ yield may limit detected expansions.

The sequenced sample was CD8+ T cells from blood, obtained before autologous CMV-specific T cell therapy. This chain connects TRBV6-5 to TRBJ2-7; D is unresolved. The clonotype comes from a human patient who had received a solid organ transplant and had CMV disease. CDR3: CASSYSTSTSYEQYF. The CDR3 DNA follows: TGTGCCAGCAGTTACTCTACGTCAACGTCCTACGAGCAGTACTTC.